This T cell receptor (beta chain) was captured by sequencing in a study of PD-1 blockade in classical Hodgkin lymphoma. Assay used: immunoSEQ multiplex PCR; TCRdb lists only in-frame clones, some missing. This table has 15,000 or so clones, roughly nine tenths appearing once. Details on this clone: Antigen: not known.

CDR1 and CDR2 (germline): MNHNY, SVGAGI (reference sequence). The CDR3 has 16 residues. V was cut by 8 bases and J by 8 bases, with 27 bases left in between. General observations from the study: The origin of the repertoire differences remains undefined, with disease activity or prior therapy as possible causes. Reports described newly diagnosed patients as having lower baseline TCR diversity than healthy donors.

Noted time point: newly diagnosed, previously untreated cHL patient sample. The study isolated CD8+ T cells from thawed PBMCs by magnetic negative selection. For comparison, PBMCs from newly diagnosed, untreated classical Hodgkin lymphoma were used. The chain combines TRBV6-6 with TRBJ1-2, with D uncertain. This receptor was identified in a human donor with classical Hodgkin lymphoma. The sequenced sample was CD8+ T cells from blood. The CDR3 sequence is CASGGTKGAYLQGYTF. In nucleotides, the CDR3 is TGTGCCAGCGGCGGCACTAAGGGCGCCTATCTGCAAGGCTACACCTTC.